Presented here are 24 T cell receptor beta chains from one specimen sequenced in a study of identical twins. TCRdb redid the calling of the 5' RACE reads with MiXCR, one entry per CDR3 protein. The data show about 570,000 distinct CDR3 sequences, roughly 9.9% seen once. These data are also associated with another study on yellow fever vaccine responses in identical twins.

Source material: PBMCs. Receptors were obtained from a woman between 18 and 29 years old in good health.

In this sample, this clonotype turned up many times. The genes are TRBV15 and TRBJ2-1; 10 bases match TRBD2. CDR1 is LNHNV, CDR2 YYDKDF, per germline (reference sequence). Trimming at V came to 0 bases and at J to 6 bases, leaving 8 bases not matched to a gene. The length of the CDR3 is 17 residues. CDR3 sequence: CATSRELSLAGLNEQFF. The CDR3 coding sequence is TGTGCCACCAGCAGAGAGCTGTCACTAGCGGGACTCAATGAGCAGTTCTTC.

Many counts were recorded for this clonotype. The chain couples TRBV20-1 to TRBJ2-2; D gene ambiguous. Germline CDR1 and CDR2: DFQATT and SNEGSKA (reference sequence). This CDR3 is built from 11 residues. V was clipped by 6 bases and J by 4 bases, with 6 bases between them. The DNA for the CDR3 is TGCAGTGCCCGCAGCACCGGGGAGCTGTTTTTT. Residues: CSARSTGELFF.

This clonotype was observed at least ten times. CDR3 nucleotide sequence: TGCAGCGTTGGTTCGGACAGGCTCTACTACGAGCAGTACTTC. It specifies CSVGSDRLYYEQYF. V and J are TRBV29-1 and TRBJ2-7; 7 positions agree with TRBD1. This CDR3 is 14 amino acids long. Germline V gene sequence: CDR1 SQVTM, CDR2 ANQGSEA. V lost 4 bases, J lost 3 bases, and 9 bases stayed unmatched.

The DNA for the CDR3 is TGTGCCAGCAGCCAAGCGGTGGAGACCCAGTACTTC. As protein: CASSQAVETQYF. The chain joins TRBV16 to TRBJ2-5; D remains ambiguous. The V end lost 2 bases, the J end lost 5 bases, and 6 bases lay between the germline ends. CDR1 and CDR2 (germline): KGHSY, FQNENV. The CDR3 has 12 amino acids.

The CDR3 DNA reads as TGTGCCAGCAGCCGATCTGGGGGCTACGGATCCTACGAGCAGTACTTC. This encodes CASSRSGGYGSYEQYF. The genes are TRBV12-3 or TRBV12-4 and TRBJ2-7, with a possible D match to TRBD1 (6 bases). Trimming left V 6 bases short and J 1 base short, with 19 bases between. The CDR3 length is 16 residues.

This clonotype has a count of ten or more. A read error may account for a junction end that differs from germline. Here the CDR3 reads CASSNRDNNEQFF. The CDR3 region has the DNA TGTGCTAGCAGCAACCGGGACAACAATGAGCAGTTCTTC. The V call is TRBV7-7, the J call TRBJ2-1; the D gene is possibly TRBD1 (6 bases). From germline, CDR1 is SSHAT and CDR2 FNYEAQ (reference sequence). There are 13 residues in the CDR3.

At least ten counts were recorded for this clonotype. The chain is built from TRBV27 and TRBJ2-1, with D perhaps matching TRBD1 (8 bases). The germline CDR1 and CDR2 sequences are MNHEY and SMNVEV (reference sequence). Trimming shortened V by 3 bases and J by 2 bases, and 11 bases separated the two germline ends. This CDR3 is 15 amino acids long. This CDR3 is CASSFTGGAYNEQFF. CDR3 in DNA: TGTGCCAGCAGTTTCACAGGGGGGGCCTACAATGAGCAGTTCTTC.

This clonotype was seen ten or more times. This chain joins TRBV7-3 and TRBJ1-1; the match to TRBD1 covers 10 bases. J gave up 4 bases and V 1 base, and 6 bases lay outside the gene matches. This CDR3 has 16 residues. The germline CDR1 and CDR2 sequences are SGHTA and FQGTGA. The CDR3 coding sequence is TGTGCCAGCAGCTTAAATCGGGGACAGGGGCGCACTGAAGCTTTCTTT. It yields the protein CASSLNRGQGRTEAFF.

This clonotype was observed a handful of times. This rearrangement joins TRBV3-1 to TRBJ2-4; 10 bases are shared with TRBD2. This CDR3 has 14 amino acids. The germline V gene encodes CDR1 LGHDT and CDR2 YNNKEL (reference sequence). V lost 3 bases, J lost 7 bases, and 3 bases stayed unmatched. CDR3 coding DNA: TGTGCCAGCAGCCATGCAGCGGGAGGGAACATTCAGTACTTC. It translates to CASSHAAGGNIQYF.

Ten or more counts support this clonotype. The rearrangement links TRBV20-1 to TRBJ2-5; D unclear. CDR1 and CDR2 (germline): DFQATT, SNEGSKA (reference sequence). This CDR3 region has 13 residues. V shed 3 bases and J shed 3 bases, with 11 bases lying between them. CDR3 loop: CSARAPLEETQYF. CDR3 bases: TGCAGTGCTAGGGCCCCCCTGGAAGAGACCCAGTACTTC.

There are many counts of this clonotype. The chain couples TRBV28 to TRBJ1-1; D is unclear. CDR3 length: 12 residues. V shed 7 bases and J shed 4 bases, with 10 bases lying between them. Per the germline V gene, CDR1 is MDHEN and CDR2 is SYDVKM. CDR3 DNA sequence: TGTGCCAGCACCCTCAAGGCCACTGAAGCTTTCTTT. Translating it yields CASTLKATEAFF.

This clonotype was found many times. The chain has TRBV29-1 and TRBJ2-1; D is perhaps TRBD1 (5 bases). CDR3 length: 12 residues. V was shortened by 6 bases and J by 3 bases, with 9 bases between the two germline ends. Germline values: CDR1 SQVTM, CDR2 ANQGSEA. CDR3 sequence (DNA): TGCAGCGTAAAAGACAGCTACAATGAGCAGTTCTTC. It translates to CSVKDSYNEQFF.

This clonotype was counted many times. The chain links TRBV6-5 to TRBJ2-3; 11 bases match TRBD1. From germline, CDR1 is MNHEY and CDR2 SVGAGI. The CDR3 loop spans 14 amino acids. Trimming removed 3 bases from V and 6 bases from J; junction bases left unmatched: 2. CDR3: CASSYGTGGDTQYF. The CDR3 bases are TGTGCCAGCAGTTATGGGACAGGGGGGGATACGCAGTATTTT.

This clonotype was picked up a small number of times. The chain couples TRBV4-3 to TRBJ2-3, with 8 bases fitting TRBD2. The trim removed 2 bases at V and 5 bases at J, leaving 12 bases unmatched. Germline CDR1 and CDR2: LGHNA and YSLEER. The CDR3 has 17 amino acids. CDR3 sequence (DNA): TGCGCCAGCAGCCAAAGGGCCAGCGGGAGATATGAAGATACGCAGTATTTT. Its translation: CASSQRASGRYEDTQYF.

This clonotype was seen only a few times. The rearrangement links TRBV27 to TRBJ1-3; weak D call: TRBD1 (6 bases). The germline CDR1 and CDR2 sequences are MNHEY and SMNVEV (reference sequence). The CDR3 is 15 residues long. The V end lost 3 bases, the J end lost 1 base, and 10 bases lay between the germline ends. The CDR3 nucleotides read TGTGCCAGCAGTTTCAGGGGAGGATCTGGAAACACCATATATTTT. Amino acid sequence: CASSFRGGSGNTIYF.

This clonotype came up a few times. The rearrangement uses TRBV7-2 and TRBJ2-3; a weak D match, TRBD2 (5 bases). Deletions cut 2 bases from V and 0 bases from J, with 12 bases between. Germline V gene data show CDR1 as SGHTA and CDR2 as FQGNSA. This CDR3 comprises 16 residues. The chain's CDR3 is CASSLRRGQSTDTQYF. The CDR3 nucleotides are TGTGCCAGCAGCTTACGACGCGGGCAAAGCACAGATACGCAGTATTTT.

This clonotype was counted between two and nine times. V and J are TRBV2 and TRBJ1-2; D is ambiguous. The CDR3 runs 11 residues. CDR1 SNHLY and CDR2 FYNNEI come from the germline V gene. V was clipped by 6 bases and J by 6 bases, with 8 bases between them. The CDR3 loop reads CASRRADGYTF. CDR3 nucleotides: TGTGCCAGCAGGAGGGCAGATGGCTACACCTTC.

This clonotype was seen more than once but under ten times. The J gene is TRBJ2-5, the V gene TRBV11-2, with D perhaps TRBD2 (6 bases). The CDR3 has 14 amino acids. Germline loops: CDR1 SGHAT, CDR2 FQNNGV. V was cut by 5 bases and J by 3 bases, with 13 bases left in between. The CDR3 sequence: CASSQGPGEETQYF. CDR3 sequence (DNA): TGTGCCAGCAGCCAAGGCCCGGGAGAAGAGACCCAGTACTTC.

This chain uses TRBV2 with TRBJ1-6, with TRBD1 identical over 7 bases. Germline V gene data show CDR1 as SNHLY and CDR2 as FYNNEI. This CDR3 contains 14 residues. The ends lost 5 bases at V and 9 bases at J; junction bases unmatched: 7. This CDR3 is CASSTGDLLSPLHF. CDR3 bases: TGTGCCAGCAGTACAGGGGACCTCCTTTCACCCCTCCACTTT.

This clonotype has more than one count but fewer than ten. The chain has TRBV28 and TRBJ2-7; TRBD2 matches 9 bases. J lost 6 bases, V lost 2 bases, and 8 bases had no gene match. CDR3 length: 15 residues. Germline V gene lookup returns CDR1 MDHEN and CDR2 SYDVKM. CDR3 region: CASSLERGRAGEQYF. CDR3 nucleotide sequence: TGTGCCAGCAGTTTAGAGCGCGGGAGGGCGGGCGAGCAGTACTTC.

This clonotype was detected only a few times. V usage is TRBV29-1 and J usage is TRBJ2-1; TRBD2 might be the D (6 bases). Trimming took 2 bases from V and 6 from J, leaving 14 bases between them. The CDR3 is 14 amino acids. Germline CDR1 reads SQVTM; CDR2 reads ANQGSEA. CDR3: CSVETAGRPNEQFF. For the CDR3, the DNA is TGCAGCGTTGAAACGGCGGGGCGCCCCAATGAGCAGTTCTTC.

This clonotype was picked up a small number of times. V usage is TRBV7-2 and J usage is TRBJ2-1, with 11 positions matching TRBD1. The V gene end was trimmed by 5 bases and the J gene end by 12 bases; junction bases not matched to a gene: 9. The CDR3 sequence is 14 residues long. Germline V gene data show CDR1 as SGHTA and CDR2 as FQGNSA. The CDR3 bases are TGTGCCAGCAGCCTATACGGACAGGGGGCAGTGCAGTTCTTC. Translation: CASSLYGQGAVQFF.

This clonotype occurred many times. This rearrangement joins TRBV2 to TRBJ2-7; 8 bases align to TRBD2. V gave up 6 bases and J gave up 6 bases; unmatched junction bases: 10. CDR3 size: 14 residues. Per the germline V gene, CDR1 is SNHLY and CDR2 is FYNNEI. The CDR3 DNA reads TGTGCCAGCAGCAGAAGCGGGGGTGCCGCCGAGCAGTACTTC. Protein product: CASSRSGGAAEQYF.

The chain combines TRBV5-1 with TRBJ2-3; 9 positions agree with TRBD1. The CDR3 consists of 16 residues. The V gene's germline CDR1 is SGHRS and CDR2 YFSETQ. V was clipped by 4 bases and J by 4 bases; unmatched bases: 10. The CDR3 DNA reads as TGCGCCAGCAGCCGGATCCGACAGGGGGGCGCAGATACGCAGTATTTT. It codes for CASSRIRQGGADTQYF.